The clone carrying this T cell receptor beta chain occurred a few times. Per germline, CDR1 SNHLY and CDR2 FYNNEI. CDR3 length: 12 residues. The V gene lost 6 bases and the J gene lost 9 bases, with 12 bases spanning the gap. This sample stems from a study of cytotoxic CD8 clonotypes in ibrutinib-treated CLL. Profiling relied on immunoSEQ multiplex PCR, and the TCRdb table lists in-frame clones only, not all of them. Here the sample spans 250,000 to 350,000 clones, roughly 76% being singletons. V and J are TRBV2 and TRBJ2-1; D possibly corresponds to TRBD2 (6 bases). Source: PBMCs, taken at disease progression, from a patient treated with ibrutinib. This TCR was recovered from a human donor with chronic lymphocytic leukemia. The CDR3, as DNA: TGTGCCAGCAGGGGCCTAGCGATTGAGCAGTTCTTC. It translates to CASRGLAIEQFF. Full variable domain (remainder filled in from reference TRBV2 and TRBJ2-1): EPEVTQTPSHQVTQMGQEVILRCVPISNHLYFYWYRQILGQKVEFLVSFYNNEISEKSEIFDDQFSVERPDGSNFTLKIRSTKLEDSAMYFCASRGLAIEQFFGPGTRLTVL.